The clone carrying this TCR beta chain is classed as medium-sized (0.01 to 0.1%) by frequency. As yet, its antigen is unknown. TCR beta was sequenced from UMI-tagged 5' RACE libraries. From the 5' RACE reads, TCRdb lists one entry per CDR3 protein and no DNA. The table lists thousands of distinct CDR3 sequences. The data belong to a study of human CD8 memory T cell subsets. Findings and limits, study-wide: Stem-like memory T cells matched precursor exhausted T cells in high diversity, which effector memory cells lacked.

The clonotype was recovered from a human donor in good health. The sample was CD8+ T cells from PBMCs.

This CDR3 is CASSDPGLAFGELFF. The chain recombines TRBV6-2 or TRBV6-3 with TRBJ2-2; the TRBD2 assignment by TCRdb is unverifiable without DNA. The germline CDR1 and CDR2 sequences are MNHEY and SVGEGT. CDR3 size: 15 residues.